The rows below give T cell receptor beta chains drawn from one sample of a study of control samples from healthy donors and cancer patients. Assay used: immunoSEQ multiplex PCR; TCRdb lists only in-frame clones, some missing. The repertoire consists of 75,000 to 95,000 clones, with over 85% occurring once and the leading ten covering nearly 1.5%. Sequencing was done on a sample of blood. The source of these receptors is a woman aged 30 to 39 in good health. Both conserved end residues are part of each CDR3. The D gene is left open where the match is weak. A clone size is listed for some rows: how often the clone was seen (once, few, many), or a class if it is expanded.

J | size | D | V | CDR3 | DNA
TRBJ2-3 | NA | NA | TRBV12-2 | CASRFSGGCTDTQYF | TGTGCAAGTCGCTTTTCGGGAGGGTGCACAGATACGCAGTATTTT
TRBJ2-1 | NA | NA | TRBV24-1 | CATSLGVDYNEQFF | TGTGCCACCAGTTTGGGAGTAGACTACAATGAGCAGTTCTTC
TRBJ1-5 | NA | NA | TRBV2 | CASRGIVNNQPQHF | TGTGCCAGCCGAGGGATTGTCAACAATCAGCCCCAGCATTTT
TRBJ1-2 | NA | NA | TRBV28 | CASRSDTFGYTF | TGTGCCAGCAGATCGGACACCTTTGGCTACACCTTC
TRBJ1-5 | NA | NA | TRBV30 | CAWSQRDSPNQPQHF | TGTGCCTGGAGTCAAAGAGACAGCCCTAATCAGCCCCAGCATTTT
TRBJ2-7 | NA | TRBD1 | TRBV30 | CAWSTTGTGIYEQYF | TGTGCCTGGAGTACTACCGGGACAGGGATCTACGAGCAGTACTTC
TRBJ1-6 | NA | NA | TRBV27 | CASSFGGLFAPLHF | TGTGCCAGCAGTTTCGGGGGGCTTTTTGCACCCCTCCACTTT
TRBJ2-7 | NA | TRBD1 | TRBV6-1 | CASSEGGQDEQYF | TGTGCCAGCAGTGAAGGGGGACAGGACGAGCAGTACTTC
TRBJ1-1 | NA | TRBD1 | TRBV6-5 | CASNSYDRETEAFF | TGTGCCAGCAATTCCTACGACAGGGAAACTGAAGCTTTCTTT
TRBJ2-1 | NA | NA | TRBV6-5 | CSTESGNEQFF | TGTTCTACGGAGTCGGGAAATGAGCAGTTCTTC
TRBJ1-3 | NA | NA | TRBV7-6 | CASSPRAVTGNTIYF | TGTGCCAGCAGCCCCCGCGCGGTGACTGGAAACACCATATATTTT
TRBJ2-1 | NA | NA | TRBV12-3/TRBV12-4 | CASGGPKEQFF | TGTGCCAGCGGGGGGCCAAAAGAGCAGTTCTTC
TRBJ1-4 | NA | NA | TRBV5-1 | CASSLVAAATNEKLFF | TGCGCCAGCAGCTTGGTGGCAGCCGCAACTAATGAAAAACTGTTTTTT
TRBJ2-5 | NA | NA | TRBV21-1 | CASNGDWGGETQYF | TGTGCCAGTAATGGGGACTGGGGAGGGGAGACCCAGTACTTC
TRBJ2-3 | NA | TRBD2 | TRBV5-5 | CASSGTPSGGYITDTQYF | TGTGCCAGCAGCGGAACCCCTAGCGGGGGATATATCACAGATACGCAGTATTTT
TRBJ2-2 | NA | NA | TRBV5-5 | CASIQGPGELFF | TGTGCCAGCATCCAGGGTCCCGGGGAGCTGTTTTTT
TRBJ1-1 | NA | NA | TRBV6-6 | CASRVGPGTEAFF | TGTGCCAGCAGAGTGGGACCTGGTACTGAAGCTTTCTTT
TRBJ2-3 | NA | NA | TRBV5-5 | CASSIMTSFSRDTQYF | TGTGCCAGCAGCATAATGACTAGTTTTTCTCGAGATACGCAGTATTTT
TRBJ1-1 | once | TRBD1 | TRBV6-6 | CASSYGTVEFTEAFF | TGTGCCAGCAGTTACGGGACAGTAGAGTTCACTGAAGCTTTCTTT
TRBJ1-4 | NA | TRBD1 | TRBV5-5 | CASSLVAHRGQDEKLFF | TGTGCCAGCAGCTTGGTCGCACACAGGGGGCAAGATGAAAAACTGTTTTTT
TRBJ1-5 | NA | TRBD1 | TRBV19 | CASSRQGAGNQPQHF | TGTGCCAGTAGTAGACAGGGGGCTGGCAATCAGCCCCAGCATTTT
TRBJ2-7 | once | NA | TRBV30 | CAWSVISYEQYF | TGTGCCTGGAGTGTTATCTCCTACGAGCAGTACTTC
TRBJ1-4 | NA | NA | TRBV5-1 | CASSLRSWGNNEKLFF | TGCGCCAGCAGCTTGAGAAGTTGGGGAAATAATGAAAAACTGTTTTTT
TRBJ2-3 | NA | NA | TRBV5-1 | CASSQFGGHADTQYF | TGCGCCAGCAGCCAATTTGGGGGCCACGCAGATACGCAGTATTTT
TRBJ1-2 | once | TRBD1 | TRBV5-1 | CASSLEPGTGLHGYTF | TGCGCCAGCAGCTTGGAACCCGGGACAGGCCTCCATGGCTACACCTTC